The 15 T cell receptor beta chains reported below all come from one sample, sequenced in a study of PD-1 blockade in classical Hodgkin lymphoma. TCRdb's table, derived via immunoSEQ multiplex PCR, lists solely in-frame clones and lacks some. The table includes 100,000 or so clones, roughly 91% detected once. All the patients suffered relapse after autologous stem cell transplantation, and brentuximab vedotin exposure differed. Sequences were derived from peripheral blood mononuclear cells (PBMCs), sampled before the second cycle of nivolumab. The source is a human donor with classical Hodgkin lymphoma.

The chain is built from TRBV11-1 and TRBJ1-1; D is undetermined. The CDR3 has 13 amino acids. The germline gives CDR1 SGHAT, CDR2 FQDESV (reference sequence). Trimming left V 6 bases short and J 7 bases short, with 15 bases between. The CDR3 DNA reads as TGTGCCAGCAGGATAGACACCTCTTATGAAGCTTTCTTT. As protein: CASRIDTSYEAFF.

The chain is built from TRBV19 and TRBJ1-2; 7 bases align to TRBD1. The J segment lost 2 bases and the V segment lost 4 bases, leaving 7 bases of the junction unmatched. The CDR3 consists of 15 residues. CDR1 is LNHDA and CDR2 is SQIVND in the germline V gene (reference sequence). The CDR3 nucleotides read TGTGCCAGTAGTACGCAAAGACAGGGAAACTATGGCTACACCTTC. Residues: CASSTQRQGNYGYTF.

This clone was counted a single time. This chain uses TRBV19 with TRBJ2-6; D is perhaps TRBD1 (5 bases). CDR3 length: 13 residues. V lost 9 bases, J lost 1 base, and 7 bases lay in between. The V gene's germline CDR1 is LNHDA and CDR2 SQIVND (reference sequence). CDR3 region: CASGHSGANVLTF. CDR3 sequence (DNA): TGTGCCAGCGGACATTCTGGGGCCAACGTCCTGACTTTC.

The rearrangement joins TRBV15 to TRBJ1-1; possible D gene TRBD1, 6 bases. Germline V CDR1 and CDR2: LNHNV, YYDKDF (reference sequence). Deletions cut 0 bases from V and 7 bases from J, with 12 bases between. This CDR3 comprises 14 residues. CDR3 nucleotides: TGTGCCACCAGCAGAGACAGGGGCGGTGGTGAAGCTTTCTTT. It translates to CATSRDRGGGEAFF.

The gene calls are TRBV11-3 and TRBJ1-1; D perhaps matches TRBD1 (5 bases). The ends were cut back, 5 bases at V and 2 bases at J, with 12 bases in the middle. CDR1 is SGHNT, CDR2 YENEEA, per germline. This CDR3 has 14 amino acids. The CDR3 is CASSPGTGNTEAFF. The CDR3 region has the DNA TGTGCCAGCAGCCCGGGGACGGGAAACACTGAAGCTTTCTTT.

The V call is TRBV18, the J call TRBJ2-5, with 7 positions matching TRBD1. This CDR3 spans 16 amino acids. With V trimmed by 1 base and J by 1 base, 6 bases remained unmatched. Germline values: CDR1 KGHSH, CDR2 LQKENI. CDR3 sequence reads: CASSPLYRGPQETQYF. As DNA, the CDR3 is TGTGCCAGCTCACCACTCTACAGGGGCCCCCAAGAGACCCAGTACTTC. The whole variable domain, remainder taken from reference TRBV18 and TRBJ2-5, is NAGVMQNPRHLVRRRGQEARLRCSPMKGHSHVYWYRQLPEEGLKFMVYLQKENIIDESGMPKERFSAEFPKEGPSILRIQQVVRGDSAAYFCASSPLYRGPQETQYFGPGTRLLVL.

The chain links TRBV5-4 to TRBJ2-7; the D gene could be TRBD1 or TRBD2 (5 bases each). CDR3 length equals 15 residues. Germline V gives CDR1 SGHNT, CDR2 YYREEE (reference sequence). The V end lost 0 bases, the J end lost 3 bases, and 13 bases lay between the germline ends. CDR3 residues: CASSLGPGTNYEQYF. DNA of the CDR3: TGTGCCAGCAGCTTGGGGCCAGGGACGAACTACGAGCAGTACTTC.

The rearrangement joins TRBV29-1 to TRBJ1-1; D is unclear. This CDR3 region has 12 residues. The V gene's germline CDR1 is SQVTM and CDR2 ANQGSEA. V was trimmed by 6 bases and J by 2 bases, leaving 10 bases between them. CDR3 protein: CSVSFLNTEAFF. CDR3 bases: TGCAGCGTAAGTTTCCTAAACACTGAAGCTTTCTTT. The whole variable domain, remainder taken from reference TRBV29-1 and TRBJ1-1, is SAVISQKPSRDICQRGTSLTIQCQVDSQVTMMFWYRQQPGQSLTLIATANQGSEATYESGFVIDKFPISRPNLTFSTLTVSNMSPEDSSIYLCSVSFLNTEAFFGQGTRLTVV.

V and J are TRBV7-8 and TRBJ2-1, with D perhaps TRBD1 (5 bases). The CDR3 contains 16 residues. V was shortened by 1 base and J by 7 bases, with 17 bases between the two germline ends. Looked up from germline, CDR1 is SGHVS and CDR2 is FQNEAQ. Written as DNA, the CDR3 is TGTGCCAGCAGCTTAGGGCGCGCAGGGTCTATAAATGAGCAGTTCTTC. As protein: CASSLGRAGSINEQFF.

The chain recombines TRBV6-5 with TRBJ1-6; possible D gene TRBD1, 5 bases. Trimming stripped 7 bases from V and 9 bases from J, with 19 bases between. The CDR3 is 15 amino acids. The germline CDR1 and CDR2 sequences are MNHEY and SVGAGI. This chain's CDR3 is CASIPLDLRGSPLHF. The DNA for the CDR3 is TGTGCCAGCATCCCACTGGACTTGAGGGGTTCACCCCTCCACTTT.

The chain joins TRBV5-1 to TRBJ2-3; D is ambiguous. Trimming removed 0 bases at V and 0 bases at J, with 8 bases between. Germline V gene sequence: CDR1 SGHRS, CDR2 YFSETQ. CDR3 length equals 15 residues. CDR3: CASSLEGGSTDTQYF. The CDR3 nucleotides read TGCGCCAGCAGCTTGGAGGGCGGCAGCACAGATACGCAGTATTTT. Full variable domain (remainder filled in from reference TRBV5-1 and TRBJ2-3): KAGVTQTPRYLIKTRGQQVTLSCSPISGHRSVSWYQQTPGQGLQFLFEYFSETQRNKGNFPGRFSGRQFSNSRSEMNVSTLELGDSALYLCASSLEGGSTDTQYFGPGTRLTVL.

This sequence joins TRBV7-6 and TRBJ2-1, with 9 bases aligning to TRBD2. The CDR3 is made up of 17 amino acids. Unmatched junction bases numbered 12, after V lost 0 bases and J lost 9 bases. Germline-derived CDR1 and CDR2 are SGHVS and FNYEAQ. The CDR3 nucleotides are TGTGCCAGCAGCTTAGCGCTAACGGCGGGGGGGCGGGGTGAGCAGTTCTTC. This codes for CASSLALTAGGRGEQFF.

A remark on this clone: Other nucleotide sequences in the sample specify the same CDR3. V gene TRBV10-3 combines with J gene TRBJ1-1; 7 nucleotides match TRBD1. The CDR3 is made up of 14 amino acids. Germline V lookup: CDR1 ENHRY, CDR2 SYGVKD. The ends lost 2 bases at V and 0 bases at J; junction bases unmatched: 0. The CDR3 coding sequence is TGTGCCATCAGTGAGACAGGGGTGAACACTGAAGCTTTCTTT. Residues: CAISETGVNTEAFF.

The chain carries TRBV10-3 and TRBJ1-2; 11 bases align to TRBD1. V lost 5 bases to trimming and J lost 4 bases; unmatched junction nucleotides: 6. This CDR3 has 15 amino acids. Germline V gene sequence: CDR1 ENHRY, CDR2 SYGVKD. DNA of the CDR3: TGTGCCATCAGTTCCGGGACAGGGGGTGCCTATGGCTACACCTTC. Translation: CAISSGTGGAYGYTF.

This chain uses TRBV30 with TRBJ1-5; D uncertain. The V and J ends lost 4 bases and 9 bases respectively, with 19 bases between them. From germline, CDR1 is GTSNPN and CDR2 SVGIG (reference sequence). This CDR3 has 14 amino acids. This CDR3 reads CAWTLRADSGPQHF. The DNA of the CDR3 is TGTGCCTGGACCCTGAGGGCGGACTCAGGGCCCCAGCATTTT.